Listed below are T cell receptor beta chains from one sample, sequenced in a study of Graves' ophthalmopathy and Graves' hyperthyroidism. One entry per CDR3 protein results from TCRdb running MiXCR on the multiplex PCR reads. The data hold 40,000 or so distinct CDR3 sequences, with 50% observed a single time. Sequencing was performed on peripheral blood. These receptor sequences come from an adult woman with stable Graves' hyperthyroidism. The CDR3 runs from the conserved cysteine through the conserved F or W. The order of the fields is V gene, D gene, J gene, clone size, CDR3 protein, CDR3 DNA. D genes are given only for firm matches. A row's size may be missing; if present it is once, few, many or a size class.

>TRBV7-3|TRBD1|TRBJ1-5|NA
CASSLTPDRSRQPQHF
TGTGCCAGCAGCTTAACGCCGGACAGGTCCAGACAGCCCCAGCATTTT
>TRBV4-2|NA|TRBJ2-7|many
CASSQEPGAEEQYF
TGTGCCAGCAGCCAAGAACCCGGAGCAGAGGAGCAGTACTTC
>TRBV7-9|NA|TRBJ1-2|many
CASSLAGANYGYTF
TGTGCCAGCAGCTTAGCGGGGGCCAACTATGGCTACACCTTC
>TRBV5-1|NA|TRBJ2-2|NA
CASRSGYTGELFF
TGCGCCAGCAGGTCTGGGTACACCGGGGAGCTGTTTTTT
>TRBV19|NA|TRBJ2-5|many
CASKGPEGTQYF
TGTGCCAGTAAAGGGCCTGAAGGGACCCAGTACTTC
>TRBV5-1|NA|TRBJ1-1|many
CASSFQTGGNTEAFF
TGCGCCAGCAGCTTCCAGACAGGAGGGAACACTGAAGCTTTCTTT
>TRBV20-1|TRBD1|TRBJ2-7|many
CSATRGQNEQYF
TGCAGTGCTACTAGGGGACAGAACGAGCAGTACTTC
>TRBV6-5|TRBD1|TRBJ2-3|many
CASRRQGSTDTQYF
TGTGCCAGCAGGCGACAGGGTAGCACAGATACGCAGTATTTT
>TRBV20-1|TRBD1|TRBJ2-5|NA
CSARPDRGTGGRETQYF
TGCAGTGCTAGGCCTGATCGCGGGACAGGGGGTCGAGAGACCCAGTACTTC
>TRBV28|TRBD2|TRBJ2-2|few
CASSRTSGRAGELFF
TGTGCCAGCAGTCGGACTAGCGGGAGGGCCGGGGAGCTGTTTTTT
>TRBV7-9|TRBD2|TRBJ2-7|NA
CASSLASSGVYEQYF
TGTGCCAGCAGCTTAGCGTCTAGCGGGGTCTACGAGCAGTACTTC
>TRBV10-3|TRBD2|TRBJ2-2|once
CAISESSTASGRAGELFF
TGTGCCATCAGTGAGTCGAGTACGGCTAGCGGGAGGGCCGGGGAGCTGTTTTTT
>TRBV29-1|TRBD1|TRBJ1-2|NA
CSADRAEFGYTF
TGCAGCGCTGACAGGGCGGAATTTGGCTACACCTTC
>TRBV5-1|NA|TRBJ1-1|many
CASSFQGNTEAFF
TGCGCCAGCAGCTTCCAGGGGAACACTGAAGCTTTCTTT
>TRBV29-1|TRBD1|TRBJ1-5|NA
CSVGTGSNQPQHF
TGCAGCGTCGGGACAGGGAGCAATCAGCCCCAGCATTTT
>TRBV2|NA|TRBJ2-7|NA
CASSEAGRGPFGEQYF
TGTGCCAGCAGTGAAGCGGGGCGGGGGCCTTTCGGCGAGCAGTACTTC
>TRBV7-9|NA|TRBJ2-6|many
CASSFTGTGANVLTF
TGTGCCAGCAGCTTCACAGGGACTGGGGCCAACGTCCTGACTTTC
>TRBV10-2|NA|TRBJ2-7|many
CASSDMFGGGVRYEQYF
TGCGCCAGCAGTGACATGTTTGGCGGCGGGGTTCGCTACGAGCAGTACTTC
>TRBV14|NA|TRBJ1-1|many
CASSQEQVNTEAFF
TGTGCCAGCAGCCAAGAACAGGTAAACACTGAAGCTTTCTTT
>TRBV7-6|TRBD2|TRBJ2-7|NA
CASSLASSGSTRFYGQYF
TGCGCCAGCAGCTTAGCGTCTAGCGGGAGTACACGATTCTACGGGCAGTACTTC
>TRBV7-9|NA|TRBJ2-5|NA
CASSFYICSGTRGETQYF
NA
>TRBV2|NA|TRBJ1-2|NA
CASSEAVQGLYGYTF
TGTGCCAGCAGTGAAGCAGTCCAGGGTCTCTATGGCTACACCTTC
>TRBV6-1|TRBD2|TRBJ2-7|NA
CASRGTSGTYEQYF
TGTGCCAGCAGGGGGACTAGCGGGACCTACGAGCAGTACTTC
>TRBV2|NA|TRBJ1-1|NA
CASSESLGQRETEAFF
TGTGCCAGCAGTGAAAGTTTAGGACAGAGGGAAACTGAAGCTTTCTTT
>TRBV12-3/TRBV12-4|NA|TRBJ1-2|many
CASSPDYYGYTF
TGTGCCAGCAGTCCCGATTACTATGGCTACACCTTC
>TRBV5-8|NA|TRBJ1-5|NA
CASRLYSNQPQHF
TGTGCCAGCCGACTGTATAGCAATCAGCCCCAGCATTTT
>TRBV29-1|TRBD1|TRBJ2-7|few
CSAQTGGGEQYF
TGCAGCGCCCAGACAGGGGGCGGCGAGCAGTACTTC
>TRBV7-3|TRBD1|TRBJ1-2|NA
CASSLPGTGTGGGYTF
TGTGCCAGCAGCTTACCCGGGACAGGGACCGGAGGAGGCTACACCTTC
>TRBV13|TRBD2|TRBJ2-3|many
CASSLEGGLAGTDTQYF
TGTGCCAGCAGCTTAGAGGGGGGACTAGCGGGCACAGATACGCAGTATTTT
>TRBV5-1|TRBD1|TRBJ1-5|many
CASSVGTGSNQPQHF
TGCGCCAGCAGCGTGGGGACAGGGAGCAATCAGCCCCAGCATTTT
>TRBV29-1|TRBD1|TRBJ1-1|NA
CGALGTGSNTEAFF
TGCGGCGCCCTCGGGACAGGGTCGAACACTGAAGCTTTCTTT
>TRBV28|TRBD1|TRBJ1-5|NA
CASSPTGKWNQPQHF
TGTGCCAGCAGTCCGACAGGGAAGTGGAATCAGCCCCAGCATTTT
>TRBV2|NA|TRBJ2-7|NA
CASRQGSYEQYF
TGTGCCAGCAGGCAGGGGAGCTACGAGCAGTACTTC
>TRBV5-1|NA|TRBJ2-7|many
CASSFLGWLTYEQYF
TGCGCCAGCAGCTTTCTGGGGTGGTTGACCTACGAGCAGTACTTC
>TRBV5-1|NA|TRBJ1-2|many
CASSWDAMRGYTF
TGCGCCAGCAGTTGGGACGCCATGAGGGGCTACACCTTC
>TRBV19|NA|TRBJ2-3|many
CASSSLDTQYF
TGTGCCAGTAGCTCGTTAGATACGCAGTATTTT
>TRBV28|NA|TRBJ1-2|many
CASSLWDTTRGYTF
TGTGCCAGCAGTTTATGGGACACCACTCGGGGCTACACCTTC
>TRBV7-9|NA|TRBJ2-3|many
CASSQQGGKDSDTQYF
TGTGCCAGCAGCCAGCAGGGGGGAAAGGATTCAGATACGCAGTATTTT
>TRBV7-8|NA|TRBJ2-7|NA
CASSLGRYGQYF
TGTGCCAGCAGCTTAGGACGATACGGGCAGTACTTC
>TRBV7-9|TRBD1|TRBJ1-4|NA
CASIARGTNEKLFF
TGTGCCAGCATAGCCAGGGGGACTAATGAAAAACTGTTTTTT
>TRBV3-1|NA|TRBJ2-7|many
CASSQTGGVSYEQYF
TGTGCCAGCAGCCAAACAGGGGGGGTGAGCTACGAGCAGTACTTC
>TRBV7-3|TRBD1|TRBJ1-1|NA
CASSDRGRSTEAFF
TGTGCCAGCAGCGACAGGGGGCGGAGCACTGAAGCTTTCTTT
>TRBV7-6|NA|TRBJ2-5|many
CASSLVYQETQYF
TGTGCCAGCAGCTTAGTATACCAAGAGACCCAGTACTTC
>TRBV7-2|TRBD1|TRBJ1-4|NA
CASSTDRGTNEKLFF
TGTGCCAGCAGCACGGACAGGGGGACTAATGAAAAACTGTTTTTT
>TRBV25-1|TRBD1|TRBJ1-5|NA
CASAPPGQLGNQPQHF
TGTGCCAGCGCTCCCCCGGGACAGCTGGGCAATCAGCCCCAGCATTTT
>TRBV24-1|NA|TRBJ2-5|NA
CATSRRDLQETQYF
TGTGCCACCAGCAGAAGGGACTTGCAAGAGACCCAGTACTTC
>TRBV10-3|TRBD2|TRBJ2-5|once
CASSEAGAETQYF
TGTGCCAGCAGTGAGGCGGGAGCAGAGACCCAGTACTTC
>TRBV20-1|TRBD2|TRBJ2-5|NA
CSAASGGPPTQYF
TGCAGTGCCGCGAGCGGGGGGCCCCCGACCCAGTACTTC
>TRBV6-6|NA|TRBJ2-5|many
CASSYNGETQYF
TGTGCCAGCAGTTACAACGGAGAGACCCAGTACTTC
>TRBV24-1|NA|TRBJ2-2|NA
CATSAEVDTGELFF
TGTGCCACCAGTGCCGAAGTCGACACCGGGGAGCTGTTTTTT
>TRBV20-1|TRBD1|TRBJ2-3|once
CSASGTGGTDTQYF
TGCAGTGCCTCCGGGACAGGGGGCACAGATACGCAGTATTTT
>TRBV13|NA|TRBJ1-1|many
CASSLSVNEAFF
TGTGCCAGCAGCTTATCAGTGAATGAAGCTTTCTTT
>TRBV7-8|NA|TRBJ2-7|NA
CASNQPWGVCEQYF
TGCGCCAGCAACCAACCGTGGGGGGTCTGCGAGCAGTACTTC
>TRBV7-9|NA|TRBJ1-1|NA
CAGSTGLNTEAFF
TGTGCCGGCAGCACAGGCCTGAACACTGAAGCTTTCTTT
>TRBV6-5|NA|TRBJ1-4|many
CASSYSTIGGNEKLFF
TGTGCCAGCAGTTACTCGACTATAGGGGGTAATGAAAAACTGTTTTTT
>TRBV5-1|NA|TRBJ2-7|many
CASSLSSVDGFNYEQYF
TGCGCCAGCAGCTTATCCTCCGTCGACGGGTTTAACTACGAGCAGTACTTC
>TRBV19|TRBD1|TRBJ2-7|once
CASSPLGQGAGEQYF
TGTGCCAGTAGTCCGCTTGGACAGGGGGCGGGAGAGCAGTACTTC